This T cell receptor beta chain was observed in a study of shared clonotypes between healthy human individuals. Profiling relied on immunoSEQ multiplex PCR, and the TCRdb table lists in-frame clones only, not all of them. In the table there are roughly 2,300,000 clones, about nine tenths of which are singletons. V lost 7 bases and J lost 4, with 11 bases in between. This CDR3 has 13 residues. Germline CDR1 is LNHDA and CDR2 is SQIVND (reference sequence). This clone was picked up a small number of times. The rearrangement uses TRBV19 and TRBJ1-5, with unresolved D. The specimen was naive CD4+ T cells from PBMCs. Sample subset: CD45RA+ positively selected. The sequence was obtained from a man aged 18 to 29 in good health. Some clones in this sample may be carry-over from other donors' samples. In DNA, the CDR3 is TGTGCCAGTAATCGAGGGCGAAATCAGCCCCAGCATTTT. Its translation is CASNRGRNQPQHF.